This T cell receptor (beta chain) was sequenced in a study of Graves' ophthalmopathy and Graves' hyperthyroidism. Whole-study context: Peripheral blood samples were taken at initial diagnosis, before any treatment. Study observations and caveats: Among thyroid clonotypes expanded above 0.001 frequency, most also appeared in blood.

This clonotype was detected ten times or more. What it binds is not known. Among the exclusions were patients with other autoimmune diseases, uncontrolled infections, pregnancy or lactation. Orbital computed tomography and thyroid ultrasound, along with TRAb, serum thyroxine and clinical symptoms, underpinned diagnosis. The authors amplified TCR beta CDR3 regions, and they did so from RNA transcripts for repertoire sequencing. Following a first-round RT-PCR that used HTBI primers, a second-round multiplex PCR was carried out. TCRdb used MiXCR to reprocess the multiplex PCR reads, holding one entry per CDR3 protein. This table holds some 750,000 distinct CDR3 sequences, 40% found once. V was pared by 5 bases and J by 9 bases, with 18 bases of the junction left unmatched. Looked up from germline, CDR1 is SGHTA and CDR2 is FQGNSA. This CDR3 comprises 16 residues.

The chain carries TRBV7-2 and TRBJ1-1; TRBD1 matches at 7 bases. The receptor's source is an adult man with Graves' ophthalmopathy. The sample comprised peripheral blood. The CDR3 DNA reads TGTGCCAGCAGCCCCAATGGAGGGACAGCCTTCTTTCAAGCTTTCTTT. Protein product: CASSPNGGTAFFQAFF. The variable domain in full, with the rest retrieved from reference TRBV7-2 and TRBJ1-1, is GAGVSQSPSNKVTEKGKDVELRCDPISGHTALYWYRQSLGQGLEFLIYFQGNSAPDKSGLPSDRFSAERTGGSVSTLTIQRTQQEDSAVYLCASSPNGGTAFFQAFFGQGTRLTVV.